This is a list of T cell receptor beta chains from one sample in a study of the immune and genomic landscape of osteosarcoma. The data were produced by immunoSEQ multiplex PCR, yet TCRdb's version contains in-frame clones alone and is incomplete. This sample carries under 500 clones, roughly 71% of them seen once, and the ten largest clones take 13% to 15%. Source material: primary tumor tissue from the pelvis. The receptors derive from a man older than 75 with osteosarcoma. CDR3s include the opening cysteine and the closing phenylalanine or tryptophan. A D gene is named only where the DNA matches it firmly. A row's size may be missing; if present it is once, few, many or a size class.

>TRBV18|TRBJ2-7|-|-
CASAPGASYEQYF
TGTGCCAGTGCGCCGGGGGCCTCCTACGAGCAGTACTTC
>TRBV2|TRBJ2-1|TRBD1|-
CASTFSRDRAHEQFF
TGTGCCAGCACTTTCTCCCGGGACAGGGCCCATGAGCAGTTCTTC
>TRBV19|TRBJ2-7|-|-
CASSVRAGQTYEQYF
TGTGCCAGTAGTGTCAGGGCGGGACAGACCTACGAGCAGTACTTC
>TRBV2|TRBJ1-5|TRBD1|few
CASSEARGGMSNQPQHF
TGTGCCAGCAGTGAAGCGAGAGGGGGCATGAGCAATCAGCCCCAGCATTTT
>TRBV19|TRBJ1-1|-|-
CATIGGFASREAFF
TGTGCCACCATAGGCGGGTTCGCCTCGAGGGAAGCTTTCTTT
>TRBV25-1|TRBJ1-2|-|-
CATPFPPTVANYGYTF
TGTGCCACCCCCTTCCCGCCCACGGTAGCTAACTATGGCTACACCTTC
>TRBV19|TRBJ1-1|-|-
CASSSNRNTEAFF
TGTGCCAGTAGTTCAAATAGGAACACTGAAGCTTTCTTT
>TRBV2|TRBJ2-7|-|-
CASSREGSEQYF
TGTGCCAGCAGTCGCGAAGGGAGCGAGCAGTACTTC
>TRBV29-1|TRBJ2-2|TRBD1|once
CSAGTALSNTGELFF
TGCAGCGCCGGGACAGCCCTATCGAACACCGGGGAGCTGTTTTTT
>TRBV28|TRBJ1-5|-|-
CASSLRQGNQPQHF
TGTGCCAGCAGTCTAAGACAGGGCAATCAGCCCCAGCATTTT
>TRBV5-1|TRBJ2-1|TRBD2|once
CASSPKRGDSNEQFF
TGCGCCAGCAGCCCAAAGCGGGGGGACTCCAATGAGCAGTTCTTC
>TRBV5-1|TRBJ1-5|TRBD1|-
CASSLQGGGNQPQHF
TGCGCCAGCAGCTTACAGGGGGGCGGCAATCAGCCCCAGCATTTT
>TRBV19|TRBJ1-1|TRBD1|few
CASNPGQGASEAFF
TGTGCCAGTAACCCGGGACAGGGGGCTAGTGAAGCTTTCTTT
>TRBV6-5|TRBJ2-7|-|-
CASSYGPGGYEQYF
TGTGCCAGCAGTTACGGCCCGGGTGGCTACGAGCAGTACTTC
>TRBV10-2|TRBJ2-7|-|-
CASTRGWYEQYF
TGCGCCAGCACCAGGGGTTGGTACGAGCAGTACTTC
>TRBV18|TRBJ2-6|TRBD1|once
CASSPGQASGANVLTF
TGTGCCAGCTCACCAGGACAGGCATCTGGGGCCAACGTCCTGACTTTC
>TRBV27|TRBJ2-5|TRBD1|-
CASSLTSQTGVQYF
TGTGCCAGCAGTCTGACCAGTCAAACAGGGGTCCAGTACTTC
>TRBV5-6|TRBJ2-7|-|-
CASSWEGEQYF
TGTGCCAGCAGCTGGGAAGGGGAGCAGTACTTC
>TRBV9|TRBJ2-2|-|-
CASNPQESAGELFF
TGTGCCAGCAACCCACAGGAGAGTGCCGGGGAGCTGTTTTTT
>TRBV28|TRBJ2-1|TRBD1|few
CASSPGDRGYNEQFF
TGTGCCAGCAGCCCGGGAGACAGGGGTTACAATGAGCAGTTCTTC
>TRBV6-5|TRBJ1-5|-|-
CASSREGGNQPQHF
TGTGCCAGCAGCCGCGAGGGGGGAAATCAGCCCCAGCATTTT
>TRBV7-7|TRBJ1-2|-|-
CAIDRRGYGYTF
TGTGCTATCGATCGGCGAGGGTATGGCTACACCTTC
>TRBV7-2|TRBJ2-7|-|large
CASSLNRVGEQYF
TGTGCCAGCAGTCTCAACAGGGTCGGCGAGCAGTACTTC
>TRBV7-8|TRBJ1-4|TRBD1|-
CASSPTGGNEKLFF
TGTGCCAGCAGTCCGACAGGGGGAAATGAAAAACTGTTTTTT